Listed below are T cell receptor beta chains from one sample, sequenced in a study of technical replicates of blood from a handful of donors. Using immunoSEQ multiplex PCR, the repertoire was profiled, and TCRdb retains in-frame clones only, with some absent. The sample shows 50,000 to 65,000 clones, around 93% of them seen only once. Sequences were obtained from PBMCs. Receptors were obtained from a human donor in good health. Some clones in this sample may be carry-over from other donors' samples. The conserved cysteine and the conserved F or W are not part of the CDR3 here. D genes are given only for firm matches. Clone size is stated in some rows and not others, as once, few, many or a class when expanded.

v_gene	j_gene	abundance	d_gene	len	CDR3aa
TRBV18	TRBJ2-3	NA	NA	11	ASSDSSTDTQY
TRBV10-3	TRBJ2-3	NA	TRBD2	11	AIRAGGTDTQY
TRBV6-5	TRBJ2-1	NA	TRBD2	12	ASSYWGRDNEQF
TRBV11-3	TRBJ2-5	NA	NA	13	ASSLGSGVEETQY
TRBV4-1	TRBJ2-3	NA	TRBD1	13	ASSHDRVGTDTQY
TRBV5-1	TRBJ2-3	NA	NA	14	ASNRRGSDGGYTQY
TRBV6-6	TRBJ2-3	NA	TRBD2	12	AAISGSVTDTQY
TRBV5-8	TRBJ2-7	few	NA	12	ASSLSARSGEQY
TRBV5-1	TRBJ1-6	NA	TRBD1	14	ASSFQGAVDNSPLH
TRBV10-1	TRBJ2-7	NA	NA	11	ASSDSFIYEQY
TRBV12-5	TRBJ1-2	NA	NA	14	ASGLGAGADDYGYT
TRBV6-4	TRBJ2-3	NA	TRBD2	12	ASSAGGGTDTQY
TRBV19	TRBJ2-2	NA	NA	13	ASSIVVTPTGELF
TRBV5-4	TRBJ1-6	NA	NA	13	ASSQGGQGVSPLH
TRBV5-1	TRBJ1-1	NA	TRBD1	11	ASRIQGWTEAF
TRBV5-4	TRBJ2-5	NA	NA	12	ASSFTGTEETQY
TRBV4-2	TRBJ1-2	NA	NA	13	ASSPRTDYHYGYT
TRBV7-8	TRBJ2-7	NA	NA	12	ASSFGFPGYEQY
TRBV6-5	TRBJ1-2	once	TRBD1	13	ASRTGGAPNYGYT
TRBV4-3	TRBJ2-7	NA	TRBD2	14	ASSQDLGLVVYEQY
TRBV7-8	TRBJ1-2	NA	NA	12	ASSFDPGMNGYT
TRBV5-1	TRBJ2-2	NA	TRBD1	12	ASSGRGLDGELF
TRBV6-7	TRBJ1-1	few	NA	12	ASSQGTPNTEAF
TRBV28	TRBJ1-2	NA	TRBD1	11	ASRTGTLYGYT
TRBV2	TRBJ2-5	once	TRBD2	10	ASSGTRETQY
TRBV11-3	TRBJ2-1	NA	NA	13	ASSPNALVHNEQF
TRBV29-1	TRBJ2-1	NA	TRBD1	11	SVGRTGDNEQF
TRBV5-1	TRBJ2-3	NA	NA	14	ASIEGGGSFTDTQY
TRBV18	TRBJ2-6	NA	NA	12	ASSPWGGANVLT
TRBV30	TRBJ1-5	NA	TRBD1	13	AWRKGDRDQQPQH
TRBV27	TRBJ1-1	once	TRBD1	13	ASSYRRGFKAEAF
TRBV7-9	TRBJ2-1	NA	NA	14	ASSPISWSSYNEQF
TRBV9	TRBJ2-7	NA	TRBD1	12	ASSVGQGANEQY
TRBV4-3	TRBJ1-1	NA	TRBD1	11	ASSQPGQGEAF
TRBV4-1	TRBJ2-3	NA	TRBD2	13	ASSHLAEVGDTQY
TRBV5-1	TRBJ2-3	NA	TRBD2	15	ASSSGTSGPRTDTQY
TRBV7-9	TRBJ2-5	NA	NA	12	ASSLSGPQETQY
TRBV7-8	TRBJ2-7	NA	TRBD2	13	ASTVQAGGSYEQY
TRBV27	TRBJ2-1	medium-sized	NA	14	ASSRPDRFSYNEQF
TRBV6-1	TRBJ1-4	NA	NA	13	ASSGNLGLNEKLF
TRBV29-1	TRBJ1-5	NA	NA	12	SVADGQSNQPQH
TRBV27	TRBJ2-1	NA	TRBD2	15	ASGRGVLGLARNEQF